The clone carrying this TCR beta chain came up a few times. The sample is drawn from a study of control samples from healthy donors and cancer patients. With 9 bases clipped from V and 8 bases from J, the junction kept 21 bases outside the gene matches. The CDR3 consists of 18 residues. Germline assignment: CDR1 KGHDR and CDR2 SFDVKD. Sequencing was performed with immunoSEQ multiplex PCR; in TCRdb, only in-frame clones are kept and a portion is missing. Among over 85,000 clones listed, 93% were seen once. The chain employs TRBV24-1 and TRBJ2-1, with TRBD1 identical over 10 bases. The TCR sequence derives from a woman aged 25 to 39 in good health. Material for sequencing was blood. CDR3 sequence reads: CATSSLRVSTGGNYEQFF. Written as DNA, the CDR3 is TGTGCCACCTCATCCCTCCGTGTTTCGACAGGGGGCAACTATGAGCAGTTCTTC.